This TCR beta chain derives from a study of CXCR3-negative and CXCR3-positive naive CD8 T cells (dated by TCRdb to about 2019). For context, the study as a whole: In total, around 150 million TRB reads were obtained, or roughly 1.5 +/- 0.3 million reads per library. The diversity and physicochemical repertoire analyses included under 12 donors pooled from two independent experiments. For the TRBV-TRBJ cluster analysis, the naive subsets came from about 5 donors, while the memory cells came from 3 donors. General findings and caveats noted by the study authors: Because surface CD5, which is linked to self-reactivity in mice, was comparable between the naive subsets, TCR interaction strength was also inferred from TRB CDR3 physicochemical properties. Both naive subsets had comparably high repertoire diversity, while memory CD8+ T cells had much lower repertoire diversity. TRB CDR3s from CXCR3-positive naive cells showed higher hydrophobicity (lower Kidera factor 4), lower energy, and higher strength and volume indices than CXCR3-negative naive cells. Naive CXCR3-negative and CXCR3-positive cells from the same donor showed similar TRBV-TRBJ usage, whereas memory cells showed distinct patterns. Freshly isolated PBMCs were used for most assays because CXCR3 expression went down partially after cryopreservation.

As regards this clonotype: It has no known antigen specificity.

For every CD8+ T cell subset, a few hundred thousand cells were flow-sorted straight into RLT lysis buffer, and each subset was sorted in triplicate. To keep memory contaminants out, a stringent definition of naive CD8+ T cells was applied: CD45RO-CCR7+CD27+CD95-. Using standard density gradient centrifugation, peripheral blood mononuclear cells were isolated from buffy coats. Naive CXCR3-negative and CXCR3-positive CD8+ T cells were flow-sorted using a FACSAria III. Total RNA was extracted from sorted cells using an RNeasy Mini Kit. Sequencing instrument: NextSeq 550. The Human TCR Profiling Kit (MiLaboratory) was used to make UMI-labeled 5' RACE TRB cDNA libraries. The full amount of extracted RNA was used for cDNA synthesis, and the full amount of resulting cDNA was used for PCR amplification. The libraries were made side by side, with each library going through the same number of PCR cycles. In the paper's pipeline: With a requirement of at least two reads per UMI, MIGEC and MiXCR extracted about 50,000 +/- 10,000 unique UMI-labeled TRB cDNA molecules per library. Each library averaged 40,000 +/- 10,000 functional in-frame TRB CDR3 nucleotide clonotypes without stop codons. Diversity metrics, including normalized Shannon-Wiener and Chao1, were computed in VDJtools after downsampling to 5000 UMI-labeled TRB molecules per sample. VDJtools was used to calculate clonotype-size-weighted physicochemical properties of the central five CDR3 residues, namely interaction energy, strength, volume and Kidera factor 4. After the reads were reprocessed by TCRdb, one entry was made per CDR3 protein sequence, with no DNA. The V and J calls, along with clone size, are taken from TCRdb and not from the paper's own processing. This sample's records show some 49,000 distinct CDR3 sequences. Jointly, the top ten make up 2% to 2.5% of the sample.

The germline V gene (reference sequence) gives CDR1 as LGHDT and CDR2 as YNNKEL. Its CDR3 holds 14 amino acids, cysteine through phenylalanine. No DNA was logged. The rearrangement combines TRBV3-1 with TRBJ2-5. This TCR derives from a human donor in good health. Some clones in this sample may be carry-over from other donors' samples. Sample: naive CXCR3- CD8+ T cells from blood. The cell subset or site label here, explained by the study, means: CD45RO-CCR7+CD27+CD95- naive CD8+ T cells lacking CXCR3 (TNR3-). CDR3 region: CASSQKQIQETQYF.